This note documents a single TCR beta chain sequence. Its matching antigen is unknown. All trial patients relapsed after autologous stem cell transplantation. The best responses consisted of complete response, partial response or progressive disease. Assay used: immunoSEQ multiplex PCR; TCRdb lists only in-frame clones, some missing. The sample consists of about 32,000 clones, roughly 82% of them appearing once. Germline lookup yields CDR1 GTSNPN and CDR2 SVGIG (reference sequence). CDR3 length equals 12 residues. Between the trimmed V and J ends, which lost 0 bases and 7 bases, there was a span of 9 bases. The sample originates from a study of PD-1 blockade in classical Hodgkin lymphoma. Overall study findings and caveats: Reports indicated that newly diagnosed patients had lower baseline TCR diversity than healthy donors did. By C4D1, diversity of CD4+ TCRs had risen significantly, whereas that of CD8+ TCRs had not. The authors have not defined what causes the repertoire differences, possibly disease activity or prior therapy.

The receptor comes from a human donor with classical Hodgkin lymphoma. The V and J genes are TRBV30 and TRBJ1-2, with no clear D. Specimen: peripheral blood mononuclear cells (PBMCs), collected at baseline. The CDR3 spells CAWSVAVSGYTF. For the CDR3, the DNA is TGTGCCTGGAGTGTTGCTGTTTCTGGCTACACCTTC.